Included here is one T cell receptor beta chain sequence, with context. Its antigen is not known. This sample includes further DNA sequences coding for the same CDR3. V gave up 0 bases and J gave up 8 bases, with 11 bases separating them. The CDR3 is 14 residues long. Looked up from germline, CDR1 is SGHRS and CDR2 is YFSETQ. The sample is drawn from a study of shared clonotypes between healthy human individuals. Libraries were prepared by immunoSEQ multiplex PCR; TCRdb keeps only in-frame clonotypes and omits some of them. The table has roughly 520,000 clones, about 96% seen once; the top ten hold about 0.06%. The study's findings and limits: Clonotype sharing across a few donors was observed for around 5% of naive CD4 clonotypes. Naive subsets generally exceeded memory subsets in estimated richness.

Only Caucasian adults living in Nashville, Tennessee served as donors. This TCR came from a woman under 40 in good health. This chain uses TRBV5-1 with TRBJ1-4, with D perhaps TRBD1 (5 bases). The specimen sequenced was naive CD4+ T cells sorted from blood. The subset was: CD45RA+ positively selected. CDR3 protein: CASSLGQGGEKLFF. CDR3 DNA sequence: TGCGCCAGCAGCTTGGGGCAGGGAGGCGAAAAACTGTTTTTT.